This T cell receptor (beta chain) was sequenced in a study of PD-1 blockade in classical Hodgkin lymphoma. Assay: immunoSEQ multiplex PCR; the TCRdb copy retains only in-frame clones and omits some. This sample has about 2,400 clones, with over 70% found just once. Time point meaning: newly diagnosed, previously untreated cHL patient sample. The CD8+ T cells came from thawed PBMCs through magnetic negative selection. Acting as the comparison were PBMCs from newly diagnosed, untreated classical Hodgkin lymphoma. Broader study findings: In newly diagnosed patients, baseline TCR diversity was reportedly below that of healthy donors. Possibly reflecting disease activity or prior therapy, repertoire differences have causes that remain undefined.

Notes on this clone: Its antigen is as yet unknown.

This CDR3 region has 14 residues. The germline CDR1 and CDR2 sequences are LNHDA and SQIVND (reference sequence). Trimming cost V 3 bases and J 4 bases, with 11 bases left between them. The source material was CD8+ T cells from blood. This receptor was taken from a human donor with classical Hodgkin lymphoma. This rearrangement joins TRBV19 to TRBJ2-3; D is perhaps TRBD2 (5 bases). DNA for the CDR3: TGTGCCAGTAGTATGCTAGCCCCCCCAGATACGCAGTATTTT. Protein: CASSMLAPPDTQYF.